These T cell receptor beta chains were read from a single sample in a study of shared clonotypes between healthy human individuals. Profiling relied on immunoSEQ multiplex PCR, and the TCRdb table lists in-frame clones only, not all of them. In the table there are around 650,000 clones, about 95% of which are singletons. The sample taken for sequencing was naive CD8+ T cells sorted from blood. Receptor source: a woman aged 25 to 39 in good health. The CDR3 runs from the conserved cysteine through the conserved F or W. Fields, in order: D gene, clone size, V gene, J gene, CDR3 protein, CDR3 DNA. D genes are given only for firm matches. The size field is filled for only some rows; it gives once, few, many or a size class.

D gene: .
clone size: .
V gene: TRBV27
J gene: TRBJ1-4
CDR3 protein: CASSSGPNNEKLFF
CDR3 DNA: TGTGCCAGCAGTTCCGGACCGAATAATGAAAAACTGTTTTTT

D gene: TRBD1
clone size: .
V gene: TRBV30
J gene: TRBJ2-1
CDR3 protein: CAWCAGQGWNEQFF
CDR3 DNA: TGTGCCTGGTGCGCGGGACAGGGATGGAATGAGCAGTTCTTC

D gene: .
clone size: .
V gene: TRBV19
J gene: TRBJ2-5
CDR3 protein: CASSLDSEETQYF
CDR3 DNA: TGTGCCAGTAGCCTCGACAGCGAAGAGACCCAGTACTTC

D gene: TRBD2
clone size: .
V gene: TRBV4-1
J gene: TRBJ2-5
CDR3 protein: CASSQVGGRETQYF
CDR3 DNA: TGCGCCAGCAGCCAAGTCGGCGGGAGAGAGACCCAGTACTTC

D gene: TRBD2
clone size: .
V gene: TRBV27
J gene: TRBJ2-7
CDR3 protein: CASRAGTSSYEQYF
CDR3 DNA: TGTGCCAGCAGGGCCGGGACTAGCTCCTACGAGCAGTACTTC

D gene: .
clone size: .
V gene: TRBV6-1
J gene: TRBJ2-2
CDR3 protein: CATLSTGELFF
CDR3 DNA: TGTGCCACCCTGTCGACCGGGGAGCTGTTTTTT

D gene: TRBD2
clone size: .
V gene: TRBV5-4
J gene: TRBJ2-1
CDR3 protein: CASPTSGSSYNEQFF
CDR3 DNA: TGTGCCAGCCCGACTAGCGGGAGTTCCTACAATGAGCAGTTCTTC

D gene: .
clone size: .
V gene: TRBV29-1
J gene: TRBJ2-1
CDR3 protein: CSVDGGSSYNEQFF
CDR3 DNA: TGCAGCGTTGACGGGGGAAGCTCCTACAATGAGCAGTTCTTC

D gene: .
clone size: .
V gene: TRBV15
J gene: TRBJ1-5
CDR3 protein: CATSRDLGGGPQHF
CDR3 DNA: TGTGCCACCAGCAGAGATCTGGGGGGAGGGCCCCAGCATTTT

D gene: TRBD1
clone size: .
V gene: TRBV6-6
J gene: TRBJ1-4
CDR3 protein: CASSPRPGTGWEKLFF
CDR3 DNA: TGTGCCAGCAGTCCTCGACCCGGGACAGGGTGGGAAAAACTGTTTTTT

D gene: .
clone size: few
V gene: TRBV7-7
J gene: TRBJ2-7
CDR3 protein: CASSYGTSYEQYF
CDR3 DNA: TGTGCCAGCAGTTACGGGACCTCCTACGAGCAGTACTTC

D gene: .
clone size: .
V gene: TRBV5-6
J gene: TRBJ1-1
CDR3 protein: CASSLWGIGGQKNTEAFF
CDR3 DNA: TGTGCCAGCAGCTTGTGGGGTATTGGGGGACAAAAGAACACTGAAGCTTTCTTT

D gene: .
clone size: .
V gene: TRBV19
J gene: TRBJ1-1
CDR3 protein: CASSIYDGDTEAFF
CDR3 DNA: TGTGCCAGTAGTATATATGACGGGGACACTGAAGCTTTCTTT

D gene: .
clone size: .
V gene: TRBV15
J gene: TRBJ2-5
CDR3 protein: CATSGSEQETQYF
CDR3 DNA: TGTGCCACCAGCGGGTCAGAGCAAGAGACCCAGTACTTC

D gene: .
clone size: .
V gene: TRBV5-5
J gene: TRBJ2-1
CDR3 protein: CASSLDRDFHNEQFF
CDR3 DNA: TGTGCCAGCAGCTTAGACCGGGACTTCCACAATGAGCAGTTCTTC

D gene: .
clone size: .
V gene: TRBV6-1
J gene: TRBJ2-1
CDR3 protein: CASIGELNEQFF
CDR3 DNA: TGTGCCAGCATAGGGGAGCTCAATGAGCAGTTCTTC

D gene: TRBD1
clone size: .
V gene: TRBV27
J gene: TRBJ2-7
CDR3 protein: CASSLGTAGSYEQYF
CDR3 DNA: TGTGCCAGCAGTTTAGGGACAGCTGGCTCCTACGAGCAGTACTTC

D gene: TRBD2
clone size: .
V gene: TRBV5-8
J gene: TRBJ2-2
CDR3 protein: CASSQTSGSDGELFF
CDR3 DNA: TGTGCCAGCAGCCAGACTAGCGGGAGTGACGGGGAGCTGTTTTTT

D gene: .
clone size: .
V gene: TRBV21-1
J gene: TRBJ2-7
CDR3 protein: CASSKGEGAGGVYEQYF
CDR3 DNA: TGTGCCAGCAGCAAAGGGGAGGGGGCAGGGGGAGTCTACGAGCAGTACTTC

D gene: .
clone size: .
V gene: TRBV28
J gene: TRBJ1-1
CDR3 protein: CASSLRRGYTEAFF
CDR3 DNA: TGTGCCAGCAGTTTACGTCGAGGGTACACTGAAGCTTTCTTT

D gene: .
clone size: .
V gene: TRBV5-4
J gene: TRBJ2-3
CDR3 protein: CASSLRAGEGALTDTQYF
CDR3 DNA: TGTGCCAGCAGCTTGAGGGCGGGAGAGGGGGCTCTCACAGATACGCAGTATTTT

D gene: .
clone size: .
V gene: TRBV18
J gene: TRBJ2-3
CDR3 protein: CASSHSIPAASTDTQYF
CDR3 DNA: TGTGCCAGCTCCCATAGCATACCAGCGGCGAGCACAGATACGCAGTATTTT

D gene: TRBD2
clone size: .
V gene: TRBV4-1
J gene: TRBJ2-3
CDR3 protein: CASSLRRGLADVDTQYF
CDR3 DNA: TGCGCCAGCAGCCTCAGGCGGGGACTAGCGGATGTAGATACGCAGTATTTT

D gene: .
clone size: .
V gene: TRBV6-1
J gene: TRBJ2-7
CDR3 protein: CASSEWVGPTYEQYF
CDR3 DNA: TGTGCCAGCAGTGAATGGGTAGGGCCAACCTACGAGCAGTACTTC